The 9 T cell receptor beta chains below were found in one sample sequenced in a study of vaccination effects on CD4 cells after COVID-19. The data were produced by immunoSEQ multiplex PCR, yet TCRdb's version contains in-frame clones alone and is incomplete. This sample has about 28,000 clones, with approximately 71% found just once. ViraFEST assay sequencing came after antigen-specific CD4+ T cells were expanded with viral peptide pools. Cultured cells yielded isolated CD4+ T cells after around 10 days. Each person got two doses of an mRNA SARS-CoV-2 vaccine, BNT162b2 or mRNA-1273. These receptors' targets are unknown. The material sequenced was CD4+ T cells from PBMCs cultured with HCoV-NL63 spike peptides, taken after COVID-19 vaccination. The receptors shown here come from a human donor who received a COVID-19 vaccine.

This clone has only a few counts. V usage is TRBV5-4 and J usage is TRBJ1-1; D remains unclear. Germline V gene sequence: CDR1 SGHNT, CDR2 YYREEE (reference sequence). The CDR3 is 13 amino acids. Trimming shortened V by 2 bases and J by 3 bases, and 8 bases separated the two germline ends. The chain's CDR3 is CASSLGLDTEAFF. In DNA form, the CDR3 reads TGTGCCAGCAGCTTAGGGTTGGACACTGAAGCTTTCTTT.

The table lists this clone with a few counts. The V call is TRBV5-1, the J call TRBJ2-5, with D possibly matching TRBD2 (7 bases). Trimming shortened V by 3 bases and J by 4 bases, and 16 bases separated the two germline ends. This CDR3 contains 15 residues. The germline gives CDR1 SGHRS, CDR2 YFSETQ. The CDR3 region is CASSSGGGGVETQYF. The CDR3 DNA sequence: TGCGCCAGCAGCTCTGGGGGGGGCGGTGTAGAGACCCAGTACTTC.

This clone is medium-sized in the sample. This rearrangement joins TRBV10-3 to TRBJ2-7; 15 bases fit TRBD2. The CDR3 totals 18 residues. V shed 5 bases and J 3 bases; nucleotides not matched to a gene: 11. In germline, CDR1 is ENHRY, CDR2 SYGVKD. The CDR3 DNA sequence: TGTGCCATCAGTCTCCGGACTAGCGGGGGGGTAATTAGCTACGAGCAGTACTTC. Translated: CAISLRTSGGVISYEQYF.

This clone was counted between two and nine times. The V call is TRBV3-1 (or the pseudogene TRBV3-2), the J call TRBJ1-6; 10 bases fit TRBD1. Germline lookup yields CDR1 LGHDT and CDR2 YNNKEL (reference sequence). CDR3 length equals 15 residues. V was pared by 4 bases and J by 10 bases, with 7 bases of the junction left unmatched. The CDR3 loop is CASSPRTGGLSPLHF. The CDR3 DNA reads TGTGCCAGCAGCCCACGGACAGGGGGTTTATCACCCCTCCACTTT.

The chain couples TRBV5-1 to TRBJ2-5; 14 bases agree with TRBD2. V lost 4 bases to trimming and J lost 4 bases; unmatched junction nucleotides: 3. CDR1 is SGHRS and CDR2 is YFSETQ in the germline V gene. The CDR3 has 15 residues. In DNA, the CDR3 is TGCGCCAGCAGCGTGGGACTAGCGGGAGTAGAGACCCAGTACTTC. Protein: CASSVGLAGVETQYF.

The rearrangement uses TRBV21-1 and TRBJ1-1; the table's D call, TRBD1, was not checked against the DNA. TRBV21-1 has pseudogene status. The length of the CDR3 is 16 residues. The CDR3 DNA reads TGTGCCAGCAGCAAAGGATCGACAGGACGCACTAAGGAAGCTTTCTTT. Its translation is CASSKGSTGRTKEAFF.

This chain uses TRBV3-1 (or the pseudogene TRBV3-2) with TRBJ2-5; 7 nucleotides match TRBD2. Germline CDR1 LGHDT, CDR2 YNNKEL (reference sequence). This CDR3 comprises 16 residues. With 1 base clipped from V and 2 bases from J, the junction kept 7 bases outside the gene matches. The DNA for the CDR3 is TGTGCCAGCAGCCAAGGTGGGGCTAGCGGACAAGAGACCCAGTACTTC. This encodes CASSQGGASGQETQYF.

The chain combines TRBV19 with TRBJ1-2; D is unresolved. V dropped 3 bases and J dropped 0 bases, with 5 bases sitting between them. Per the germline V gene, CDR1 is LNHDA and CDR2 is SQIVND (reference sequence). The CDR3 is made up of 13 amino acids. The CDR3 sequence: CASSIQSNYGYTF. The CDR3 region has the DNA TGTGCCAGTAGTATTCAATCTAACTATGGCTACACCTTC.

The rearrangement uses TRBV30 and TRBJ2-2, with D tentatively TRBD1 (5 bases). This CDR3 comprises 12 residues. V gave up 1 base and J gave up 6 bases, with 6 bases separating them. Per the germline V gene, CDR1 is GTSNPN and CDR2 is SVGIG (reference sequence). CDR3 DNA sequence: TGTGCCTGGAGTGGCAGGGCCGGGGAGCTGTTTTTT. Its protein is CAWSGRAGELFF.